These 5 T cell receptor beta chains were sequenced from one sample in a study of technical replicates of blood from several donors listed by TCRdb under 2017. Preparation of the library involved the immunoSEQ multiplex PCR assay. TCRdb took this table from immuneACCESS and kept in-frame rearrangements with V and J called. Such tables lack part of the clones; where checked against another copy, unresolved V genes explain under half of the gap, and the rest is unexplained. The sample contains about 44,000 clones, almost 97% of them found a single time. The ten largest clones add up to around 0.38% of the sample. Sequenced input: T cells isolated from PBMCs. The receptors derive from a human donor in good health.

This clone was counted only a few times. The genes are TRBV6-6 and TRBJ2-5, with D tentatively TRBD2 (6 bases). CDR3 size: 12 residues. Between the trimmed V and J ends, which lost 7 bases and 1 base, there was a span of 7 bases. Germline V gene sequence: CDR1 MNHNY, CDR2 SVGAGI (reference sequence). The CDR3: CASMGGQETQYF. CDR3 in DNA: TGTGCCAGCATGGGGGGCCAAGAGACCCAGTACTTC.

This clone has more than one count but fewer than ten. CDR3 nucleotide sequence: TGTGCCAGCAGCTTGGAACCAGCTAACTATGGCTACACCTTC. Amino acids: CASSLEPANYGYTF. The chain carries TRBV5-5 and TRBJ1-2, with D unclear. CDR3 size: 14 residues. The V gene's germline CDR1 is SGHKS and CDR2 YYEKEE (reference sequence). The germline V and J ends were trimmed by 0 bases and 0 bases, with 6 bases remaining between them. Full variable domain (missing parts from reference TRBV5-5 and TRBJ1-2): DAGVTQSPTHLIKTRGQQVTLRCSPISGHKSVSWYQQVLGQGPQFIFQYYEKEERGRGNFPDRFSARQFPNYSSELNVNALLLGDSALYLCASSLEPANYGYTFGSGTRLTVV.

V and J are TRBV6-5 and TRBJ2-2, with D perhaps matching TRBD2 (6 bases). Germline V gene sequence: CDR1 MNHEY, CDR2 SVGAGI. V lost 5 bases to trimming and J lost 2 bases, with 12 bases between them. This CDR3 is built from 15 residues. This CDR3 reads CASSRAGRNTGELFF. In nucleotides, the CDR3 is TGTGCCAGCAGTCGAGCGGGCCGAAACACCGGGGAGCTGTTTTTT.

The chain has TRBV19 and TRBJ2-3; 9 bases map to TRBD2. CDR3 length: 14 amino acids. Germline CDR1 is LNHDA and CDR2 is SQIVND (reference sequence). Trimming cost V 4 bases and J 4 bases; bases outside gene matches: 3. CDR3 nucleotides: TGTGCCAGTAGTAGCGGGAGGGGTGCAGATACGCAGTATTTT. Translation gives CASSSGRGADTQYF.

Points on this clone: The junction does not match germline at one end; this may be a read error. J is TRBJ1-5 and V is TRBV4-3; possibly TRBD1 for D (5 bases). The CDR3 runs to 15 residues. Germline CDR1 LGHNA, CDR2 YSLEER. The CDR3 reads CASGQVAGSNQPQHF. The CDR3 DNA reads TGCGCCAGCGGCCAAGTGGCAGGGAGCAATCAGCCCCAGCATTTT.